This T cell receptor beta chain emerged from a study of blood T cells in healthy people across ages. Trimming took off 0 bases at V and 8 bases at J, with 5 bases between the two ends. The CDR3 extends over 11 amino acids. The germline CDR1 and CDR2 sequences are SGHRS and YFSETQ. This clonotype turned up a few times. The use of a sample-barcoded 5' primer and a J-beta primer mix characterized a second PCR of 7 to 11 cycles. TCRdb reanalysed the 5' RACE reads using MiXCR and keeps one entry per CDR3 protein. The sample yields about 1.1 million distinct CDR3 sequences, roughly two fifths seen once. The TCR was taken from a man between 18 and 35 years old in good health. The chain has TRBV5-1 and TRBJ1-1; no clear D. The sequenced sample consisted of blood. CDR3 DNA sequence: TGCGCCAGCAGCTTGGGGGAGGAAGCTTTCTTT. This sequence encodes CASSLGEEAFF.